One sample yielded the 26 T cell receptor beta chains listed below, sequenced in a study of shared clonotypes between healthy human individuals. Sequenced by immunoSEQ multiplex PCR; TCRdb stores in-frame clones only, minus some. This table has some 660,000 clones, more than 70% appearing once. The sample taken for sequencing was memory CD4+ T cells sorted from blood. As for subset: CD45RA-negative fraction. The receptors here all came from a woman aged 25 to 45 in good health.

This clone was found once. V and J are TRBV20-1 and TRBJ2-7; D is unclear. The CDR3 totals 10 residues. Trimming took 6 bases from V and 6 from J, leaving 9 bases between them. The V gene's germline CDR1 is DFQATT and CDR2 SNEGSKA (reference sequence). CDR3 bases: TGCAGTGCCATACCCATCGAGCAGTACTTC. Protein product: CSAIPIEQYF.

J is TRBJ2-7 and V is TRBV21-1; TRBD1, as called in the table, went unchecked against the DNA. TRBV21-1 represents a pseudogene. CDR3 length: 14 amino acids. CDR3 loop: CASSKAAGRYEQYF. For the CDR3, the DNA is TGTGCCAGCAGCAAAGCCGCAGGCCGGTACGAGCAGTACTTC.

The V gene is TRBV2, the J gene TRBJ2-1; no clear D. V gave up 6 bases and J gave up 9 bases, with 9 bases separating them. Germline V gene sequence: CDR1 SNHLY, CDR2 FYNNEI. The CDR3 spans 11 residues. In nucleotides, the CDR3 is TGTGCCAGCAGCCTGGAGTTTGAGCAGTTCTTC. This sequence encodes CASSLEFEQFF.

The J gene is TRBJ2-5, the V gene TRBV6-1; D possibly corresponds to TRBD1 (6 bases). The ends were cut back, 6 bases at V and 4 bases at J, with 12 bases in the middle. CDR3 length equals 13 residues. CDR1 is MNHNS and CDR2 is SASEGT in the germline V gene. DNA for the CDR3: TGTGCCAGCAGGGTACAGGGAAGAGAGACCCAGTACTTC. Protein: CASRVQGRETQYF.

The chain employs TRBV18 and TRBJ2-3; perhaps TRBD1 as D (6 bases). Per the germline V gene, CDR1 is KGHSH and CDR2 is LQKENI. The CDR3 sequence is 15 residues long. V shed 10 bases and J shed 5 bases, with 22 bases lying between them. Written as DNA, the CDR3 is TGTGCCATCAAGGGGGTTGATCGGTACGGAGATACGCAGTATTTT. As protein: CAIKGVDRYGDTQYF. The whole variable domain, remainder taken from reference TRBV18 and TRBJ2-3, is NAGVMQNPRHLVRRRGQEARLRCSPMKGHSHVYWYRQLPEEGLKFMVYLQKENIIDESGMPKERFSAEFPKEGPSILRIQQVVRGDSAAYFCAIKGVDRYGDTQYFGPGTRLTVL.

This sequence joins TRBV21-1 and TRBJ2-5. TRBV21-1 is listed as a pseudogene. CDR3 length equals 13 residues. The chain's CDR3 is CASSMRGRETQYF. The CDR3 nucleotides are TGTGCCAGCAGCATGAGGGGTCGAGAGACCCAGTACTTC.

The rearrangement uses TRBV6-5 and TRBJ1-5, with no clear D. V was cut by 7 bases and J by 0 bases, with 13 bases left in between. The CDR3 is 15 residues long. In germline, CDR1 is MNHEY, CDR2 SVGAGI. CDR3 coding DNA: TGTGCCAGCAATAACGGTGCTGATAGCAATCAGCCCCAGCATTTT. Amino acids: CASNNGADSNQPQHF.

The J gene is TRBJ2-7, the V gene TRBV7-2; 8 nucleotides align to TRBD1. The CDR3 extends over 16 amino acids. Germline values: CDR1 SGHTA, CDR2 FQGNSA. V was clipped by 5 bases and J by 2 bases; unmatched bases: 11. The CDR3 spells CASSINDRGWTYEQYF. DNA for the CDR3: TGTGCCAGCAGCATTAACGACAGGGGATGGACCTACGAGCAGTACTTC. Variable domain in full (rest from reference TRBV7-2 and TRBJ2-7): GAGVSQSPSNKVTEKGKDVELRCDPISGHTALYWYRQSLGQGLEFLIYFQGNSAPDKSGLPSDRFSAERTGGSVSTLTIQRTQQEDSAVYLCASSINDRGWTYEQYFGPGTRLTVT.

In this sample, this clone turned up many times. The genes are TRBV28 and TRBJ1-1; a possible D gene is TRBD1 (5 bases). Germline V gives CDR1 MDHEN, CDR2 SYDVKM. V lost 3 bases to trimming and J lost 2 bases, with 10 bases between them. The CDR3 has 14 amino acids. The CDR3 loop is CASSLQGPNTEAFF. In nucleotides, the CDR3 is TGTGCCAGCAGTTTGCAGGGACCAAACACTGAAGCTTTCTTT.

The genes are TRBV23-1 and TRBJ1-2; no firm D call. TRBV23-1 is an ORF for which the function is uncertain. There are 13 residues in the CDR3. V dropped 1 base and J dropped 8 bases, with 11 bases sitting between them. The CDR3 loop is CASSQYLGFGYTF. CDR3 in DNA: TGCGCCAGCAGTCAATATCTTGGGTTCGGCTACACCTTC.

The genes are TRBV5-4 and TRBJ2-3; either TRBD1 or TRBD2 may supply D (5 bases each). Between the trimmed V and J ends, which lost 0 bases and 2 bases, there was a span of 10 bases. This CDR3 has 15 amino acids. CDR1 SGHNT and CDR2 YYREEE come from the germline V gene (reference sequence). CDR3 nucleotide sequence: TGTGCCAGCAGCTTGGATCCTGGGACCACAGATACGCAGTATTTT. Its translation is CASSLDPGTTDTQYF.

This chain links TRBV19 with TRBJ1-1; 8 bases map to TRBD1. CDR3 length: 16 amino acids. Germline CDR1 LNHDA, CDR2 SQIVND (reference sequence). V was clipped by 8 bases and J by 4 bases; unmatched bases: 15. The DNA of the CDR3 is TGTGCCAGTCGGGGACAGGAGGCTCCCCATTCCACTGAAGCTTTCTTT. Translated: CASRGQEAPHSTEAFF.

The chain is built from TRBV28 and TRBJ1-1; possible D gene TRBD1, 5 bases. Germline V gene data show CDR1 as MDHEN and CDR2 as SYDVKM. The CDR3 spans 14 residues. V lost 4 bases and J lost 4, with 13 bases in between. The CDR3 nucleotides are TGTGCCAGCAGTTCACCCCAGGGATCCACTGAAGCTTTCTTT. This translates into CASSSPQGSTEAFF. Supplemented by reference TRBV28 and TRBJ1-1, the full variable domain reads DVKVTQSSRYLVKRTGEKVFLECVQDMDHENMFWYRQDPGLGLRLIYFSYDVKMKEKGDIPEGYSVSREKKERFSLILESASTNQTSMYLCASSSPQGSTEAFFGQGTRLTVV.

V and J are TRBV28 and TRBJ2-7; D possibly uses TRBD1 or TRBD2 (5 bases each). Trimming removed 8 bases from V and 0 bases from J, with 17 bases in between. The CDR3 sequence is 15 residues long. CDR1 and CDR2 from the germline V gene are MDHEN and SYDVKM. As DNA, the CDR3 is TGTGCCAGCGGTCCGGAGGCAGGGTACTCCTACGAGCAGTACTTC. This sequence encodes CASGPEAGYSYEQYF.

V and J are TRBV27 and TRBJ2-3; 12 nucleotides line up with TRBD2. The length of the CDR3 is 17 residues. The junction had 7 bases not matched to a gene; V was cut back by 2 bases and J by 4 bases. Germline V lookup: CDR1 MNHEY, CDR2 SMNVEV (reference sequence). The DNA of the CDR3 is TGTGCCAGCAGTTTACCCCCCACTAGCGGGAGGCCAGATACGCAGTATTTT. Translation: CASSLPPTSGRPDTQYF.

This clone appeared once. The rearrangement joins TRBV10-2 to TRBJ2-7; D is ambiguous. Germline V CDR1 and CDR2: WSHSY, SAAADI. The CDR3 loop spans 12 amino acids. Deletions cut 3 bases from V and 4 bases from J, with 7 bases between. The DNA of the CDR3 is TGCGCCAGCAGTGACCCCGGTTACGAGCAGTACTTC. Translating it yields CASSDPGYEQYF.

CDR3 sequence: CASSSITGLAGVNEQFF. In nucleotides, the CDR3 is TGTGCCAGCAGCTCAATAACGGGACTAGCGGGAGTTAATGAGCAGTTCTTC. The rearrangement links TRBV7-9 to TRBJ2-1; 14 bases line up with TRBD2. CDR3 length: 17 residues. V dropped 4 bases and J dropped 7; count of bases not matched to a gene: 9. CDR1 SEHNR and CDR2 FQNEAQ come from the germline V gene (reference sequence).

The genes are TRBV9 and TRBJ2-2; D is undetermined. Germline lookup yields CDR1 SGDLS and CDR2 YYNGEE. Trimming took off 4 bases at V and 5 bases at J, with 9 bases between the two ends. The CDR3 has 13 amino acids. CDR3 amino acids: CASSSVRTGELFF. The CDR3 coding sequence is TGTGCCAGCAGCTCCGTCAGGACCGGGGAGCTGTTTTTT.

CDR3 loop: CASSLYYSSGANVLTF. CDR3 DNA: TGTGCCAGCAGTTTATATTACTCCTCTGGGGCCAACGTCCTGACTTTC. The chain links TRBV28 to TRBJ2-6; no clear D. Germline V lookup: CDR1 MDHEN, CDR2 SYDVKM. V lost 1 base, J lost 0 bases, and 7 bases lay in between. The CDR3 is made up of 16 amino acids.

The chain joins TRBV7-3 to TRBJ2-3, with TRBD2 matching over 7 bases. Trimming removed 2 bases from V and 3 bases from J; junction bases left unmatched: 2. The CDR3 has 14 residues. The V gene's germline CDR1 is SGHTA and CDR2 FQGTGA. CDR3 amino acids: CASSLDSGTDTQYF. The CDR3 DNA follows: TGTGCCAGCAGCTTAGATAGCGGGACAGATACGCAGTATTTT.

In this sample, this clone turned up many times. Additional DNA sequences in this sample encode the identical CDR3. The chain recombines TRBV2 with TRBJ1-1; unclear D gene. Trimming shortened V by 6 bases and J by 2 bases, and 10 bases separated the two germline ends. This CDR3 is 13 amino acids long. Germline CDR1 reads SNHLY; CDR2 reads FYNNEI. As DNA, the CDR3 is TGTGCCAGCAGGCGGGAAGGCAACACTGAAGCTTTCTTT. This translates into CASRREGNTEAFF.

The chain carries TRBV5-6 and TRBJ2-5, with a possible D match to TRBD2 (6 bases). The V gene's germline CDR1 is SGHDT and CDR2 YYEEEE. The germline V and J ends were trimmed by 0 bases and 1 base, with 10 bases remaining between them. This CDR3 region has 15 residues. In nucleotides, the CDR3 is TGTGCCAGCAGCTTGGGCGGGACTGTCCAAGAGACCCAGTACTTC. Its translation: CASSLGGTVQETQYF.

CDR3 sequence reads: CASTSMMVGTEAFF. As DNA, the CDR3 is TGTGCCAGCACCTCCATGATGGTGGGGACTGAAGCTTTCTTT. This rearrangement joins TRBV7-9 to TRBJ1-1; D is undetermined. This CDR3 spans 14 amino acids. Per germline, CDR1 SEHNR and CDR2 FQNEAQ (reference sequence). Trimming removed 7 bases at V and 5 bases at J, with 17 bases between. Drawing the rest from reference TRBV7-9 and TRBJ1-1, the complete variable domain is DTGVSQNPRHKITKRGQNVTFRCDPISEHNRLYWYRQTLGQGPEFLTYFQNEAQLEKSRLLSDRFSAERPKGSFSTLEIQRTEQGDSAMYLCASTSMMVGTEAFFGQGTRLTVV.

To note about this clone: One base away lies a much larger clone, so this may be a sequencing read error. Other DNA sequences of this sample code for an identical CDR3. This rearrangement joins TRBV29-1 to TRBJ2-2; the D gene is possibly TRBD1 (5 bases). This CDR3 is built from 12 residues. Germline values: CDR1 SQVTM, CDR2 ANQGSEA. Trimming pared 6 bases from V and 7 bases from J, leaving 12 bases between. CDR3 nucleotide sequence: TGCAGCGTCGGCCAGGGTCACGGGGAGCTGTTTTTT. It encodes CSVGQGHGELFF.

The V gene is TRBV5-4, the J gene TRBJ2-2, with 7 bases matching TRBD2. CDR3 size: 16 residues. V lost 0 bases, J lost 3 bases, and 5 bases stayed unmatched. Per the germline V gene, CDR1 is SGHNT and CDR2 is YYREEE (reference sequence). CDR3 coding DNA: TGTGCCAGCAGCTTGGGGGCGGGAGACCACACCGGGGAGCTGTTTTTT. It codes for CASSLGAGDHTGELFF. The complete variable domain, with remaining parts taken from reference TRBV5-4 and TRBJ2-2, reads ETGVTQSPTHLIKTRGQQVTLRCSSQSGHNTVSWYQQALGQGPQFIFQYYREEENGRGNFPPRFSGLQFPNYSSELNVNALELDDSALYLCASSLGAGDHTGELFFGEGSRLTVL.

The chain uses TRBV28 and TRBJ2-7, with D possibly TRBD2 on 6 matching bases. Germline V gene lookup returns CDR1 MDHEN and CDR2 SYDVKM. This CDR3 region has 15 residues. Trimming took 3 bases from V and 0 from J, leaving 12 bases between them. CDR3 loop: CASSFLDYSSYEQYF. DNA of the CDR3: TGTGCCAGCAGTTTCCTGGACTATAGCTCCTACGAGCAGTACTTC. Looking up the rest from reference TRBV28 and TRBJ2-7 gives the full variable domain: DVKVTQSSRYLVKRTGEKVFLECVQDMDHENMFWYRQDPGLGLRLIYFSYDVKMKEKGDIPEGYSVSREKKERFSLILESASTNQTSMYLCASSFLDYSSYEQYFGPGTRLTVT.